Shown below are 7 T cell receptor beta chains from a single sample sequenced in a study of shared clonotypes between healthy human individuals. Naive CD8 cells lacked CD45RO and underwent positive selection for CCR7, leaving out terminally differentiated effector memory CD45RA+ cells. Data came from immunoSEQ multiplex PCR; TCRdb stores just in-frame clones and leaves some out. The table shows about 2 million clones, with about 95% occurring only once. Sequenced input: naive CD8+ T cells sorted from blood. The receptors shown here come from a man in his late teens or twenties in good health.

The V and J genes are TRBV6-1 and TRBJ2-7; a weak D match, TRBD2 (5 bases). The CDR3 sequence is 13 residues long. Germline-derived CDR1 and CDR2 are MNHNS and SASEGT. CDR3 sequence reads: CATRGTATYEQYF. CDR3 coding DNA: TGTGCTACACGGGGTACCGCCACCTACGAGCAGTACTTC.

The chain recombines TRBV5-8 with TRBJ2-3; 11 positions agree with TRBD1. The CDR3 has 14 amino acids. V lost 3 bases, J lost 6 bases, and 3 bases stayed unmatched. Germline V gene data show CDR1 as SGHTS and CDR2 as YDEGEE. CDR3 coding DNA: TGTGCCAGCAGCTCCGGACAGGGGGCCGATACGCAGTATTTT. Its protein is CASSSGQGADTQYF. The full variable domain, in which reference TRBV5-8 and TRBJ2-3 provide the parts outside the CDR3, is EAGVTQSPTHLIKTRGQQATLRCSPISGHTSVYWYQQALGLGLQFLLWYDEGEERNRGNFPPRFSGRQFPNYSSELNVNALELEDSALYLCASSSGQGADTQYFGPGTRLTVL.

The chain uses TRBV4-1 and TRBJ1-4, with a weak D call TRBD1 (6 bases). V was clipped by 1 base and J by 8 bases, with 17 bases between them. This CDR3 comprises 16 residues. From germline, CDR1 is MGHRA and CDR2 YSYEKL. The chain's CDR3 is CASSQVWAGGEEKLFF. The CDR3 bases are TGCGCCAGCAGCCAAGTGTGGGCCGGGGGCGAGGAAAAACTGTTTTTT.

Of note for this clone: Other nucleotide sequences in the sample specify the same CDR3. J is TRBJ2-3 and V is TRBV11-2; D might be TRBD2 (6 bases). Germline assignment: CDR1 SGHAT and CDR2 FQNNGV. The CDR3 contains 13 residues. V was trimmed by 0 bases and J by 5 bases, leaving 6 bases between them. This CDR3 reads CASSLDGGDTQYF. The CDR3 DNA reads TGTGCCAGCAGCTTAGACGGGGGAGATACGCAGTATTTT.

The chain employs TRBV2 and TRBJ1-1; D remains ambiguous. CDR3 length: 12 amino acids. Per germline, CDR1 SNHLY and CDR2 FYNNEI. The V end was cut by 8 bases, the J end by 5 bases, with 12 bases between. The CDR3 protein is CASANGPTEAFF. The CDR3 bases are TGTGCCAGCGCTAACGGACCGACTGAAGCTTTCTTT.

The chain carries TRBV19 and TRBJ1-5, with D maybe TRBD1 (5 bases). Between the trimmed V and J ends, which lost 5 bases and 5 bases, there was a span of 10 bases. There are 13 residues in the CDR3. Looked up from germline, CDR1 is LNHDA and CDR2 is SQIVND (reference sequence). Here the CDR3 DNA reads TGTGCCAGTAGTTCGACAGATTATCAGCCCCAGCATTTT. This gives the protein CASSSTDYQPQHF. The whole variable domain, filled in from reference TRBV19 and TRBJ1-5, reads DGGITQSPKYLFRKEGQNVTLSCEQNLNHDAMYWYRQDPGQGLRLIYYSQIVNDFQKGDIAEGYSVSREKKESFPLTVTSAQKNPTAFYLCASSSTDYQPQHFGDGTRLSIL.

This clone was seen only once. J is TRBJ2-3 and V is TRBV5-1; 10 nucleotides align to TRBD2. CDR3 length: 17 residues. Unmatched junction bases numbered 13, after V lost 1 base and J lost 8 bases. CDR1 is SGHRS and CDR2 is YFSETQ in the germline V gene. CDR3 protein: CASSLTASGGHVSTQYF. DNA for the CDR3: TGCGCCAGCAGCTTGACGGCTAGCGGGGGCCATGTCAGTACGCAGTATTTT. Using reference TRBV5-1 and TRBJ2-3 for the parts outside the CDR3, the full variable domain is KAGVTQTPRYLIKTRGQQVTLSCSPISGHRSVSWYQQTPGQGLQFLFEYFSETQRNKGNFPGRFSGRQFSNSRSEMNVSTLELGDSALYLCASSLTASGGHVSTQYFGPGTRLTVL.